This T cell receptor (beta chain) was retrieved from a study of blood T cells in healthy people across ages. This clonotype was found a few times. With a J-beta primer mix and a sample-barcoded 5' primer, a second PCR ran about 7 to 12 cycles. TCRdb recomputed calls from the 5' RACE reads with MiXCR, one row per CDR3 protein. The sample lists approximately 770,000 distinct CDR3 sequences, roughly 60% occurring once. CDR1 and CDR2 (germline): LGHNT, FRNRAP. The CDR3 runs to 15 residues. V trimming: 6 bases; J trimming: 8 bases; junction bases outside the gene matches: 11. Caucasian, healthy and from Russia, the donors were aged between about 6 and 90.

The clonotype comes from a man under 40 in good health. The chain joins TRBV12-5 to TRBJ2-1; TRBD2 aligns across 9 bases. The sequencing input was blood. As DNA, the CDR3 is TGTGCTAGTGGGGCCATTAGTAGCGGGAGAGATGAGCAGTTCTTC. Encoded protein: CASGAISSGRDEQFF. The whole variable domain, filled in from reference TRBV12-5 and TRBJ2-1, reads DARVTQTPRHKVTEMGQEVTMRCQPILGHNTVFWYRQTMMQGLELLAYFRNRAPLDDSGMPKDRFSAEMPDATLATLKIQPSEPRDSAVYFCASGAISSGRDEQFFGPGTRLTVL.